These 16 T cell receptor beta chains were all obtained from the same sample, sequenced in a study of CD8 T cells in ankylosing spondylitis. TCRdb fed the 5' RACE reads into MiXCR, producing one record per CDR3 protein. Here the sample spans around 250,000 distinct CDR3 sequences, roughly 10% being singletons. Sequencing was carried out using blood, either unsorted or a sorted T cell fraction (not recorded which). The source is a male donor with ankylosing spondylitis or in good health (not recorded which).

This clonotype was seen at least ten times. The CDR3 DNA is TGTGCCAGCAGCCAATCCCCCGCAGATACGCAGTATTTT. Translation gives CASSQSPADTQYF. The J gene is TRBJ2-3, the V gene TRBV12-3 or TRBV12-4; D is ambiguous. The germline V and J ends were trimmed by 6 bases and 4 bases, with 11 bases remaining between them. The CDR3 is 13 residues long.

This clonotype was observed many times. The chain couples TRBV3-1 to TRBJ2-5; 14 bases line up with TRBD2. J was trimmed by 5 bases and V by 8 bases; bases with no gene match: 13. The CDR3 totals 17 residues. Germline lookup yields CDR1 LGHDT and CDR2 YNNKEL (reference sequence). CDR3 region: CASVGTSGRIITETQYF. CDR3 DNA sequence: TGTGCCAGCGTGGGGACTAGCGGGAGAATAATAACGGAGACCCAGTACTTC.

The V gene is TRBV5-1, the J gene TRBJ2-7, with TRBD1 identical over 9 bases. The V gene's germline CDR1 is SGHRS and CDR2 YFSETQ. This CDR3 comprises 14 residues. After removal of 3 bases from V and 4 bases from J, the junction contained 5 bases not matched to a gene. In DNA, the CDR3 is TGCGCCAGCAGCTCCGGGACAGGGATTTACGAGCAGTACTTC. This translates into CASSSGTGIYEQYF.

This clonotype came up many times. The CDR3 DNA is TGTGCCAGCAGTTTAGGATCAAGTGAGTTCTTC. It yields the protein CASSLGSSEFF. The J gene is TRBJ2-1, the V gene TRBV12-3 or TRBV12-4; D is unresolved. Deletions cut 1 base from V and 14 bases from J, with 9 bases between. This CDR3 spans 11 amino acids.

The sample holds many counts of this clonotype. The chain is built from TRBV7-9 and TRBJ1-2; possible D gene TRBD1, 6 bases. Germline CDR1 and CDR2: SEHNR and FQNEAQ (reference sequence). The CDR3 runs 13 residues. V lost 4 bases, J lost 8 bases, and 14 bases lay in between. The DNA for the CDR3 is TGTGCCAGCAGCTCAGCGGGGGGGGCAGGCTACACCTTC. Translation: CASSSAGGAGYTF.

This clonotype was counted a few times. This chain connects TRBV7-9 to TRBJ2-1, with D possibly TRBD2 on 6 matching bases. Per germline, CDR1 SEHNR and CDR2 FQNEAQ (reference sequence). This CDR3 has 16 amino acids. Deletions cut 5 bases from V and 5 bases from J, with 19 bases between. CDR3 region: CASSPPVGRGHNEQFF. CDR3 nucleotide sequence: TGTGCCAGCAGCCCCCCCGTGGGGCGGGGCCACAATGAGCAGTTCTTC. Filled out from reference TRBV7-9 and TRBJ2-1, the complete variable domain reads DTGVSQNPRHKITKRGQNVTFRCDPISEHNRLYWYRQTLGQGPEFLTYFQNEAQLEKSRLLSDRFSAERPKGSFSTLEIQRTEQGDSAMYLCASSPPVGRGHNEQFFGPGTRLTVL.

This clonotype was counted a few times. This chain uses TRBV28 with TRBJ1-1; D unresolved. Germline V CDR1 and CDR2: MDHEN, SYDVKM. This CDR3 spans 15 amino acids. Trimming removed 2 bases from V and 3 bases from J, with 13 bases in between. CDR3 loop: CASSLVIRSDTEAFF. CDR3 bases: TGTGCCAGCAGTTTAGTCATTAGGAGCGACACTGAAGCTTTCTTT.

This clonotype was seen ten or more times. This sequence joins TRBV20-1 and TRBJ2-5; D ambiguous. The length of the CDR3 is 18 residues. The germline V and J ends were trimmed by 6 bases and 3 bases, with 29 bases remaining between them. Germline CDR1 DFQATT, CDR2 SNEGSKA (reference sequence). CDR3 protein: CSAKAQVGRPQMEETQYF. CDR3 nucleotide sequence: TGCAGTGCCAAAGCTCAGGTCGGACGGCCCCAGATGGAAGAGACCCAGTACTTC.

The chain has TRBV7-9 and TRBJ1-1; a weak D match, TRBD1 (6 bases). The CDR3 has 15 residues. Germline CDR1 and CDR2: SEHNR and FQNEAQ (reference sequence). The V end lost 5 bases, the J end lost 7 bases, and 20 bases lay between the germline ends. This CDR3 reads CASSLPQGRSIEAFF. As DNA, the CDR3 is TGTGCCAGCAGCCTGCCCCAGGGGCGCAGTATTGAAGCTTTCTTT.

This clonotype was counted ten times or more. J is TRBJ2-5 and V is TRBV5-1; D is uncertain. V lost 6 bases and J lost 4, with 16 bases in between. The CDR3 extends over 14 amino acids. The germline CDR1 and CDR2 sequences are SGHRS and YFSETQ. The CDR3 nucleotides are TGCGCCAGCAAAATGGAAGTGGCGAGAGAGACCCAGTACTTC. Encoded protein: CASKMEVARETQYF.

This clonotype was recorded at least ten times. The chain has TRBV20-1 and TRBJ1-1; D is undetermined. Trimming shortened V by 6 bases and J by 0 bases, and 23 bases separated the two germline ends. This CDR3 contains 17 residues. The germline CDR1 and CDR2 sequences are DFQATT and SNEGSKA (reference sequence). The CDR3, as DNA: TGCAGTGCCCTTTCCCCCCATACAAGGGTAGTGAACACTGAAGCTTTCTTT. This sequence encodes CSALSPHTRVVNTEAFF.

This clonotype was counted many times. The V call is TRBV12-3 or TRBV12-4, the J call TRBJ1-1; D ambiguous. There are 14 residues in the CDR3. Trimming took off 6 bases at V and 1 base at J, with 12 bases between the two ends. As DNA, the CDR3 is TGTGCCAGCAGCCCGGACGGTCAGAACACTGAAGCTTTCTTT. Protein sequence: CASSPDGQNTEAFF.

The CDR3: CASSLDSGGAVSEQYF. The CDR3 coding sequence is TGCGCCAGCAGCTTGGATAGCGGGGGGGCCGTTTCCGAGCAGTACTTC. The rearrangement joins TRBV5-1 to TRBJ2-7, with 11 bases aligning to TRBD2. The J segment lost 6 bases and the V segment lost 0 bases, leaving 8 bases of the junction unmatched. The CDR3 has 16 residues. Germline CDR1 SGHRS, CDR2 YFSETQ. Drawing the rest from reference TRBV5-1 and TRBJ2-7, the complete variable domain is KAGVTQTPRYLIKTRGQQVTLSCSPISGHRSVSWYQQTPGQGLQFLFEYFSETQRNKGNFPGRFSGRQFSNSRSEMNVSTLELGDSALYLCASSLDSGGAVSEQYFGPGTRLTVT.

CDR3 nucleotide sequence: TGTGCCAGCAGCTTGGGAGGGAGTAGCGACGAGCAGTACTTC. It specifies CASSLGGSSDEQYF. The chain couples TRBV11-2 to TRBJ2-7; 7 nucleotides line up with TRBD2. CDR1 and CDR2 from the germline V gene are SGHAT and FQNNGV. J gave up 5 bases and V 3 bases, and 7 bases lay outside the gene matches. The CDR3 contains 14 residues.

This clonotype was seen many times. The chain uses TRBV12-3 or TRBV12-4 and TRBJ1-2, with a possible D match to TRBD1 (5 bases). CDR3 length: 11 amino acids. Trimming removed 6 bases at V and 11 bases at J, with 13 bases between. CDR3 nucleotide sequence: TGTGCCAGCAGGACGGGGGGACTGTACACCTTC. Its translation: CASRTGGLYTF.

This clonotype was detected only a few times. This chain links TRBV29-1 with TRBJ2-4; TRBD1 matches 9 bases. This CDR3 spans 15 amino acids. Germline V gene lookup returns CDR1 SQVTM and CDR2 ANQGSEA. Unmatched junction bases numbered 8, after V lost 7 bases and J lost 1 base. The CDR3 region has the DNA TGCAGCGCTACCGGGACAGGGTTTGCCAAAAACATTCAGTACTTC. Translating it yields CSATGTGFAKNIQYF.